This is a list of T cell receptor beta chains from one sample in a study of shared clonotypes between healthy human individuals. TCRdb's copy holds only in-frame clones and misses some; the assay was immunoSEQ multiplex PCR. The data hold about 2.1 million clones, with roughly 95% observed a single time. The specimen was naive CD8+ T cells from PBMCs. Receptors were obtained from a young man in good health. Some clones in this sample may be carry-over from other donors' samples. Both conserved end residues are trimmed from each CDR3.

V	J	CDR3
TRBV7-3	TRBJ2-1	ASSITSGPYNEQF
TRBV19	TRBJ1-2	ASNYGTGDIFGYT
TRBV5-6	TRBJ1-1	ASSPLQGNTEAF
TRBV4-1	TRBJ1-4	ASSQLTEVEKLF
TRBV6-5	TRBJ2-7	ASRRTGGGSYEQY
TRBV28	TRBJ1-2	ASSSPPSFSDYGYT
TRBV6-5	TRBJ2-3	ASSYRESTDTQY
TRBV27	TRBJ2-3	ASSWIAVKSTDTQY
TRBV2	TRBJ1-3	ASSDWGTTSSGNTIY
TRBV2	TRBJ1-2	AGEQGGGYT
TRBV18	TRBJ2-7	ASSPPGQGLYEQY
TRBV7-3	TRBJ1-1	ASSRDSSKNTEAF
TRBV19	TRBJ1-3	ASSPRTGGNTIY
TRBV13	TRBJ2-7	ASSSSVGSYEQY
TRBV28	TRBJ1-1	ASSLVRNTEAF
TRBV27	TRBJ2-7	ASSLIRDPFPYEQY
TRBV5-6	TRBJ2-3	ASSPFLAVPTDTQY
TRBV27	TRBJ2-7	ASSPSPGTASYEQY
TRBV7-9	TRBJ2-3	ASSGWMDTQY
TRBV9	TRBJ1-4	ASSPQGRGEKLF
TRBV9	TRBJ2-3	ASSLLLAGGSTDTQY
TRBV4-1	TRBJ2-1	ASQLEPLAYNEQF
TRBV28	TRBJ2-7	ASSPIPGQGFYEQY
TRBV11-2	TRBJ1-4	ASSREVGKTEKLF
TRBV27	TRBJ1-2	ASSLFGSSYGYT
TRBV5-4	TRBJ1-1	ASSPRSGGVGTEAF
TRBV10-3	TRBJ2-7	ATGVYEQY
TRBV28	TRBJ2-5	ASNERLKQETQY
TRBV27	TRBJ2-7	ASSPHLDGEQY
TRBV9	TRBJ1-4	ASSVASRNEKLF
TRBV9	TRBJ2-6	ASSFPGGANVLT
TRBV4-2	TRBJ1-1	ASSQEYGAVAF
TRBV9	TRBJ2-7	ASSPDPWSGRTYEQY
TRBV11-2	TRBJ2-2	ASSRVLGGAVAGELF
TRBV19	TRBJ2-7	ASSWSGGRAYEQY
TRBV15	TRBJ1-1	ATSRVNWQAMEAF
TRBV7-6	TRBJ2-5	ASSLILQETQY
TRBV5-4	TRBJ2-1	ASSLGLVLNEQF
TRBV9	TRBJ2-7	ASSVDLATSYEQY
TRBV7-9	TRBJ1-2	ASSLTGTEANYGYT
TRBV10-2	TRBJ2-2	ASRQWEMTANTGELF
TRBV20-1	TRBJ2-7	STTKRKY
TRBV4-1	TRBJ2-2	ASSQVLVVTGELF
TRBV11-1	TRBJ2-7	ASSPPFAGGAYEQY
TRBV2	TRBJ2-1	ASSETGDHYNEQF
TRBV19	TRBJ2-7	ASSIDPSGYYEQY
TRBV29-1	TRBJ2-7	SVENRDYEQY
TRBV5-6	TRBJ2-2	ASSYYTGELF
TRBV29-1	TRBJ2-3	SVQESLAEFTDTQY
TRBV10-3	TRBJ2-3	AISESDTDTQY
TRBV10-3	TRBJ2-3	AISEQVSGVHKY
TRBV10-3	TRBJ2-7	AISELLQEYV
TRBV5-1	TRBJ2-1	ASSVTGGTYNEQF
TRBV7-9	TRBJ2-2	ASDTGAHTGELF